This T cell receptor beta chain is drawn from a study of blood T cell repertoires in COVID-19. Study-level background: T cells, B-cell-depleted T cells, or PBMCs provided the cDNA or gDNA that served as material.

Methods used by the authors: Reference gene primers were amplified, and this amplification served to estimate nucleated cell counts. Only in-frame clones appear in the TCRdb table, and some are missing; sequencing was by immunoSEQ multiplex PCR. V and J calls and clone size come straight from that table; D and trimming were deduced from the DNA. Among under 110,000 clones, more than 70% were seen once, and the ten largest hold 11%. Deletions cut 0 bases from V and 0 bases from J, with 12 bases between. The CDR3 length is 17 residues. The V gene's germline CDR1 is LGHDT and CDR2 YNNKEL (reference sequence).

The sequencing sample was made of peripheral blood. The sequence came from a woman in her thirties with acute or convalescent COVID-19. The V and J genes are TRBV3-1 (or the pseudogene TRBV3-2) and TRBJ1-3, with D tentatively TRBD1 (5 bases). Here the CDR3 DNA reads TGTGCCAGCAGCCAAGATCGGGGGGTGAGCTCTGGAAACACCATATATTTT. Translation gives CASSQDRGVSSGNTIYF.